The 10 T cell receptor beta chains given below trace back to one sample, sequenced in a study of beta chain features in type 1 diabetes. The sequenced template was cDNA made from the entire isolated RNA. Here immunoSEQ multiplex PCR was the method, and the copy in TCRdb shows in-frame clones only, minus some. The top ten clones hold about 1.9% of a sample with more than 150,000 clones, around 10% of them seen once. The sequenced sample was central memory CD4+ T cells from blood. Receptor source: a man aged 18 to 29 in good health.

This clone appeared a few times. This sequence joins TRBV4-3 and TRBJ2-5; 7 nucleotides agree with TRBD1. After removal of 4 bases from V and 2 bases from J, the junction contained 4 bases not matched to a gene. Germline V gene sequence: CDR1 LGHNA, CDR2 YSLEER. This CDR3 region has 14 residues. Here the CDR3 reads CASSPTGQQETQYF. The CDR3 DNA reads TGCGCCAGCAGCCCGACAGGGCAGCAAGAGACCCAGTACTTC.

There are a few counts of this clone. This chain connects TRBV20-1 to TRBJ2-1; unclear D gene. Germline assignment: CDR1 DFQATT and CDR2 SNEGSKA (reference sequence). CDR3 size: 10 residues. The CDR3 loop reads CSPKGNEQFF. DNA for the CDR3: TGCAGCCCGAAAGGGAATGAGCAGTTCTTC.

The V call is TRBV5-5, the J call TRBJ2-1; D gene unclear. The germline CDR1 and CDR2 sequences are SGHKS and YYEKEE (reference sequence). The CDR3 covers 15 residues. Trimming pared 0 bases from V and 2 bases from J, leaving 9 bases between. Here the CDR3 reads CASSLVWVPYNEQFF. CDR3 nucleotides: TGTGCCAGCAGCTTGGTTTGGGTCCCCTACAATGAGCAGTTCTTC.

The chain has TRBV18 and TRBJ2-6, with 11 nucleotides matching TRBD1. In germline, CDR1 is KGHSH, CDR2 LQKENI. The CDR3 length is 17 residues. V lost 5 bases to trimming and J lost 4 bases; unmatched junction nucleotides: 7. The CDR3 DNA reads as TGTGCCAGCTCATCTTGGACAGGGGGCGGAGGGGCCAACGTCCTGACTTTC. Translating it yields CASSSWTGGGGANVLTF.

The table lists this clone with many counts. V usage is TRBV7-2 and J usage is TRBJ1-6; TRBD1 is a possible D gene (5 bases). The germline gives CDR1 SGHTA, CDR2 FQGNSA. V lost 5 bases and J 11 bases, leaving 10 bases between the germline ends. The CDR3 totals 12 residues. This CDR3 reads CASSHPTAPLHF. The DNA for the CDR3 is TGTGCCAGCAGCCACCCGACAGCACCCCTCCACTTT.

The chain is built from TRBV10-3 and TRBJ1-1; D perhaps matches TRBD1 (5 bases). Trimming took 6 bases from V and 1 from J, leaving 12 bases between them. The CDR3 spans 14 residues. Germline CDR1 is ENHRY and CDR2 is SYGVKD. The CDR3 protein is CAIRPAGTNTEAFF. The CDR3 DNA reads as TGTGCCATCAGGCCCGCAGGGACGAACACTGAAGCTTTCTTT.

This rearrangement joins TRBV5-1 to TRBJ2-1; D is possibly TRBD2 (5 bases). This CDR3 is built from 14 residues. Germline CDR1 and CDR2: SGHRS and YFSETQ. V dropped 3 bases and J dropped 6 bases, with 13 bases sitting between them. CDR3 sequence: CASSSYREGNEQFF. DNA for the CDR3: TGCGCCAGCAGCTCCTACCGAGAGGGCAATGAGCAGTTCTTC. Full variable domain (missing parts from reference TRBV5-1 and TRBJ2-1): KAGVTQTPRYLIKTRGQQVTLSCSPISGHRSVSWYQQTPGQGLQFLFEYFSETQRNKGNFPGRFSGRQFSNSRSEMNVSTLELGDSALYLCASSSYREGNEQFFGPGTRLTVL.

The genes are TRBV5-6 and TRBJ1-1; D is unresolved. The germline gives CDR1 SGHDT, CDR2 YYEEEE. Trimming removed 2 bases from V and 1 base from J, with 15 bases in between. This CDR3 is 16 amino acids long. The CDR3 nucleotides read TGTGCCAGCAGCTTCCTGGGCCGTAGAGGGAACACTGAAGCTTTCTTT. It yields the protein CASSFLGRRGNTEAFF.

The J gene is TRBJ2-2, the V gene TRBV18; D perhaps matches TRBD2 (6 bases). This CDR3 has 15 amino acids. Per the germline V gene, CDR1 is KGHSH and CDR2 is LQKENI. The V end lost 5 bases, the J end lost 1 base, and 11 bases lay between the germline ends. The CDR3 nucleotides read TGTGCCAGCTCATCTCCCGGGAGGAACACCGGGGAGCTGTTTTTT. Protein sequence: CASSSPGRNTGELFF.

The chain couples TRBV5-1 to TRBJ1-1; a weak D match, TRBD1 (5 bases). This CDR3 has 15 amino acids. Germline V gene lookup returns CDR1 SGHRS and CDR2 YFSETQ. V dropped 1 base and J dropped 4 bases, with 14 bases sitting between them. The CDR3 nucleotides read TGCGCCAGCAGCTTGATTCTGGGGGTAGGCACTGAAGCTTTCTTT. This codes for CASSLILGVGTEAFF.